The 26 T cell receptor beta chains below all came from one sample that was sequenced in a study of cytomegalovirus exposure and HLA in healthy donors. The repertoire was sequenced with immunoSEQ multiplex PCR; TCRdb's copy has only in-frame clones and lacks some. The sample holds 50,000 to 65,000 clones, around 95% seen once. The material sequenced was PBMCs. These receptors all stem from a woman aged 18 to 35 in good health and CMV-seropositive.

The CDR3 DNA sequence: TGTGCCAGCAGCTTTTATATGGGACAGGATAATCAGCCCCAGCATTTT. Amino acid sequence: CASSFYMGQDNQPQHF. This rearrangement joins TRBV7-2 to TRBJ1-5, with 8 nucleotides matching TRBD1. Germline-derived CDR1 and CDR2 are SGHTA and FQGNSA. The CDR3 consists of 16 residues. Losses at the gene ends were 3 bases for V and 4 bases for J; bases not matched to a gene: 8.

The J gene is TRBJ1-1, the V gene TRBV7-2; D is uncertain. This CDR3 contains 14 residues. Trimming shortened V by 5 bases and J by 1 base, and 11 bases separated the two germline ends. Germline V gives CDR1 SGHTA, CDR2 FQGNSA. The CDR3 loop is CASSRLISNTEAFF. Here the CDR3 DNA reads TGTGCCAGCAGCCGACTGATCTCGAACACTGAAGCTTTCTTT.

The V and J genes are TRBV28 and TRBJ2-6; no reliable D call. Germline CDR1 reads MDHEN; CDR2 reads SYDVKM. The CDR3 runs 15 residues. Trimming left V 8 bases short and J 0 bases short, with 11 bases between. The CDR3 loop reads CASGASHSGANVLTF. The DNA of the CDR3 is TGTGCCAGCGGAGCATCCCACTCTGGGGCCAACGTCCTGACTTTC. Filled out from reference TRBV28 and TRBJ2-6, the complete variable domain reads DVKVTQSSRYLVKRTGEKVFLECVQDMDHENMFWYRQDPGLGLRLIYFSYDVKMKEKGDIPEGYSVSREKKERFSLILESASTNQTSMYLCASGASHSGANVLTFGAGSRLTVL.

CDR3 protein: CASTTSGRLPEQYF. The CDR3 DNA sequence: TGTGCCAGCACCACTAGCGGAAGGCTACCCGAGCAGTACTTC. The chain combines TRBV7-9 with TRBJ2-7, with 8 bases matching TRBD2. The V segment lost 7 bases and the J segment 6 bases; nucleotides outside the gene matches: 11. This CDR3 spans 14 amino acids. The germline V gene has CDR1 SEHNR and CDR2 FQNEAQ (reference sequence).

The chain uses TRBV9 and TRBJ2-2; TRBD1 agrees at 9 bases. Germline CDR1 reads SGDLS; CDR2 reads YYNGEE. This CDR3 region has 16 residues. The ends lost 6 bases at V and 6 bases at J; junction bases unmatched: 12. CDR3 DNA sequence: TGTGCCAGCAACAAACAGGGGGCGCTTGGAGCCGGGGAGCTGTTTTTT. This translates into CASNKQGALGAGELFF. The variable domain in full, with the rest retrieved from reference TRBV9 and TRBJ2-2, is DSGVTQTPKHLITATGQRVTLRCSPRSGDLSVYWYQQSLDQGLQFLIQYYNGEERAKGNILERFSAQQFPDLHSELNLSSLELGDSALYFCASNKQGALGAGELFFGEGSRLTVL.

The genes are TRBV10-3 and TRBJ1-4; 10 bases align to TRBD1. This CDR3 has 13 amino acids. The germline CDR1 and CDR2 sequences are ENHRY and SYGVKD. With V trimmed by 10 bases and J by 8 bases, 7 bases remained unmatched. The CDR3 sequence: CATRQGAEEKLFF. As DNA, the CDR3 is TGTGCCACACGACAGGGGGCGGAGGAAAAACTGTTTTTT.

V is TRBV15 and J is TRBJ1-4; D possibly corresponds to TRBD1 (6 bases). With 8 bases removed from V and 6 bases from J, the gap between germline ends came to 19 bases. The CDR3 runs 15 residues. Germline loops: CDR1 LNHNV, CDR2 YYDKDF (reference sequence). The CDR3 region is CATRTEQGYYEKLFF. The CDR3 DNA reads TGTGCCACCCGAACCGAACAGGGATATTATGAAAAACTGTTTTTT.

V gene TRBV18 combines with J gene TRBJ2-5; the match to TRBD2 covers 7 bases. Germline V CDR1 and CDR2: KGHSH, LQKENI. CDR3 length: 15 residues. V dropped 1 base and J dropped 2; count of bases not matched to a gene: 4. The CDR3 DNA sequence: TGTGCCAGCTCACCACGTCTAGCGGAACAAGAGACCCAGTACTTC. This translates into CASSPRLAEQETQYF.

The chain combines TRBV4-2 with TRBJ2-3, with a weak D call TRBD1 (5 bases). Trimming took off 4 bases at V and 3 bases at J, with 11 bases between the two ends. The CDR3 length is 14 residues. The germline V gene has CDR1 LGHNA and CDR2 YNFKEQ. Here the CDR3 DNA reads TGTGCCAGCAGCCGGGGCTTAGGGACAGATACGCAGTATTTT. It specifies CASSRGLGTDTQYF.

This sequence joins TRBV27 and TRBJ2-3; D is unresolved. Per the germline V gene, CDR1 is MNHEY and CDR2 is SMNVEV (reference sequence). V was clipped by 5 bases and J by 0 bases, with 12 bases between them. This CDR3 has 15 residues. CDR3 in amino acids: CASSPRAASTDTQYF. CDR3 in DNA: TGTGCCAGCAGTCCTCGTGCGGCCAGCACAGATACGCAGTATTTT.

The chain combines TRBV27 with TRBJ2-7; D possibly corresponds to TRBD2 (6 bases). This CDR3 contains 13 residues. Per germline, CDR1 MNHEY and CDR2 SMNVEV (reference sequence). Between the trimmed V and J ends, which lost 6 bases and 2 bases, there was a span of 11 bases. In DNA, the CDR3 is TGTGCCAGCAGCCCGGGACTGACCTACGAGCAGTACTTC. It yields the protein CASSPGLTYEQYF.

The chain uses TRBV11-1 and TRBJ2-3, with 8 positions matching TRBD1. The CDR3 is 14 residues long. CDR1 and CDR2 (germline): SGHAT, FQDESV (reference sequence). J gave up 7 bases and V 2 bases, and 5 bases lay outside the gene matches. The CDR3: CASSLNRGANTQYF. CDR3 nucleotide sequence: TGTGCCAGCAGCTTAAACAGGGGGGCGAATACGCAGTATTTT.

The rearrangement links TRBV11-2 to TRBJ2-7; no clear D gene. Trimming pared 4 bases from V and 3 bases from J, leaving 10 bases between. CDR1 and CDR2 (germline): SGHAT, FQNNGV. The CDR3 extends over 13 amino acids. CDR3 nucleotides: TGTGCCAGCAGCTATACGGTTGACTACGAGCAGTACTTC. It specifies CASSYTVDYEQYF.

The count of this clone is one. The chain couples TRBV7-9 to TRBJ2-1; D remains unclear. The CDR3 is made up of 12 amino acids. Germline V gives CDR1 SEHNR, CDR2 FQNEAQ (reference sequence). The V end lost 5 bases, the J end lost 8 bases, and 10 bases lay between the germline ends. The CDR3 DNA reads as TGTGCCAGCAGCCTTACCACGGATGAGCAGTTCTTC. Its protein is CASSLTTDEQFF.

V and J are TRBV2 and TRBJ1-5; D remains ambiguous. V was cut by 5 bases and J by 9 bases, with 17 bases left in between. CDR3 length equals 14 residues. Looked up from germline, CDR1 is SNHLY and CDR2 is FYNNEI. Here the CDR3 reads CASSTNTGQRPQHF. As DNA, the CDR3 is TGTGCCAGCAGTACTAACACGGGTCAGCGGCCCCAGCATTTT. The whole variable domain, filled in from reference TRBV2 and TRBJ1-5, reads EPEVTQTPSHQVTQMGQEVILRCVPISNHLYFYWYRQILGQKVEFLVSFYNNEISEKSEIFDDQFSVERPDGSNFTLKIRSTKLEDSAMYFCASSTNTGQRPQHFGDGTRLSIL.

The chain links TRBV28 to TRBJ2-4; no definite D call. This CDR3 contains 15 residues. Germline V gives CDR1 MDHEN, CDR2 SYDVKM. The V end lost 7 bases, the J end lost 0 bases, and 13 bases lay between the germline ends. Written as DNA, the CDR3 is TGTGCCAGCAACCCTTCAGTCCGAGCCAAAAACATTCAGTACTTC. Translating gives CASNPSVRAKNIQYF. The variable domain in full, with the rest retrieved from reference TRBV28 and TRBJ2-4, is DVKVTQSSRYLVKRTGEKVFLECVQDMDHENMFWYRQDPGLGLRLIYFSYDVKMKEKGDIPEGYSVSREKKERFSLILESASTNQTSMYLCASNPSVRAKNIQYFGAGTRLSVL.

By share, this clone ranks as medium-sized. Relative to the germline gene, one junction end is altered; a read error may explain this. This chain connects TRBV6-5 to TRBJ2-1, with D unresolved. CDR3 size: 14 residues. Per the germline V gene, CDR1 is MNHEY and CDR2 is SVGAGI. The CDR3 bases are TGTGCCAGCAGTTACCTGGGCCGAAACAATAAGCAGTTCTTC. Protein product: CASSYLGRNNKQFF.

CDR3: CASSLGLVRSYEQYF. For the CDR3, the DNA is TGTGCCAGCAGCTTGGGACTGGTACGATCCTACGAGCAGTACTTC. The rearrangement joins TRBV5-6 to TRBJ2-7; the D is unclear. This CDR3 is 15 amino acids long. Trimming removed 0 bases at V and 1 base at J, with 11 bases between. CDR1 is SGHDT, CDR2 YYEEEE, per germline.

The rearrangement links TRBV7-2 to TRBJ2-3, with 7 positions matching TRBD2. Germline V gene lookup returns CDR1 SGHTA and CDR2 FQGNSA. The junction had 6 bases not matched to a gene; V was cut back by 3 bases and J by 6 bases. CDR3 size: 14 residues. This CDR3 is CASSFGGGGDTQYF. DNA for the CDR3: TGTGCCAGCAGCTTTGGCGGGGGTGGGGATACGCAGTATTTT.

V is TRBV6-5 and J is TRBJ1-2, with TRBD1 identical over 7 bases. Germline V gene sequence: CDR1 MNHEY, CDR2 SVGAGI. J was trimmed by 7 bases and V by 0 bases; bases with no gene match: 5. CDR3 length: 14 residues. This CDR3 is CASSYSRGRGGYTF. CDR3 DNA sequence: TGTGCCAGCAGTTACTCTAGGGGGCGAGGTGGCTACACCTTC.

V and J are TRBV5-1 and TRBJ2-7; possibly TRBD1 for D (5 bases). V shed 0 bases and J shed 7 bases, with 11 bases lying between them. Germline lookup yields CDR1 SGHRS and CDR2 YFSETQ. The CDR3 is made up of 13 amino acids. The CDR3 sequence is CASSLAPGREQYF. CDR3 DNA: TGCGCCAGCAGCTTGGCGCCAGGGCGGGAGCAGTACTTC.

The rearrangement joins TRBV6-5 to TRBJ2-5; D not resolved. V lost 4 bases and J 3 bases, leaving 12 bases between the germline ends. CDR3 length equals 14 residues. Germline loops: CDR1 MNHEY, CDR2 SVGAGI. The CDR3 spells CASSFRSVKETQYF. The CDR3 DNA follows: TGTGCCAGCAGTTTTCGTTCCGTTAAAGAGACCCAGTACTTC.

The genes are TRBV13 and TRBJ2-1; D is unresolved. This CDR3 contains 14 residues. Deletions cut 7 bases from V and 2 bases from J, with 12 bases between. Germline V lookup: CDR1 PRHDT, CDR2 FYEKMQ (reference sequence). The CDR3 loop is CASTRLAAYNEQFF. The CDR3 bases are TGTGCCAGCACCCGCCTGGCGGCCTACAATGAGCAGTTCTTC.

This chain connects TRBV9 to TRBJ2-2; 15 bases align to TRBD2. The V and J ends lost 4 bases and 2 bases, in that order; junction bases with no gene match: 6. CDR1 and CDR2 (germline): SGDLS, YYNGEE. There are 18 residues in the CDR3. The CDR3 sequence is CASSSGLAGGYNTGELFF. The CDR3 DNA reads as TGTGCCAGCAGCTCCGGACTAGCGGGAGGGTATAACACCGGGGAGCTGTTTTTT.

J is TRBJ2-7 and V is TRBV6-1; D perhaps matches TRBD1 (6 bases). The germline gives CDR1 MNHNS, CDR2 SASEGT. The CDR3 is 16 amino acids. V lost 2 bases, J lost 0 bases, and 14 bases lay in between. Written as DNA, the CDR3 is TGTGCCAGCAGTGAATTAGGGGACATAAGCTCCTACGAGCAGTACTTC. Amino acids: CASSELGDISSYEQYF.

V and J are TRBV2 and TRBJ2-1; 10 nucleotides align to TRBD2. CDR3 length equals 21 residues. Looked up from germline, CDR1 is SNHLY and CDR2 is FYNNEI. Trimming removed 7 bases from V and 0 bases from J; junction bases left unmatched: 21. The CDR3 protein is CASMLAGANYPKPLSYNEQFF. Here the CDR3 DNA reads TGTGCCAGCATGCTAGCGGGAGCCAATTACCCCAAACCCCTCTCCTACAATGAGCAGTTCTTC. Looking up the rest from reference TRBV2 and TRBJ2-1 gives the full variable domain: EPEVTQTPSHQVTQMGQEVILRCVPISNHLYFYWYRQILGQKVEFLVSFYNNEISEKSEIFDDQFSVERPDGSNFTLKIRSTKLEDSAMYFCASMLAGANYPKPLSYNEQFFGPGTRLTVL.